Shown below are 9 T cell receptor beta chains from a single sample sequenced in a study of regulatory T cells in long-lasting Graves disease. Time point meaning: newly diagnosed GD, antithyroid drugs for less than 3 months. From RNA extracted from PBMCs, the TCR library was made. Construction of TCR beta libraries relied on iRepertoire HTBI primers and on Arm-PCR targeting CDR3 regions. TCRdb fed the multiplex PCR reads into MiXCR, producing one record per CDR3 protein. The sample has 620,000 or so distinct CDR3 sequences; roughly 15% are singletons. The same specimen was also included in a second study, on T cells in Graves' hyperthyroidism and ophthalmopathy.

The source was peripheral blood mononuclear cells (PBMCs), collected at new diagnosis, from a patient treated with antithyroid drugs. The receptors here all came from a woman in her 30s with Graves disease.

This clonotype was found a few times. The chain employs TRBV30 and TRBJ2-2; 9 bases match TRBD2. Germline lookup yields CDR1 GTSNPN and CDR2 SVGIG (reference sequence). Germline trimming cut 6 bases from V and 2 bases from J; bases unmatched to any gene: 7. This CDR3 has 15 residues. The CDR3 loop is CACRGLAGNTGELFF. As DNA, the CDR3 is TGTGCCTGCCGGGGGCTAGCGGGAAACACCGGGGAGCTGTTTTTT.

V usage is TRBV19 and J usage is TRBJ2-2, with TRBD2 matching over 11 bases. The germline CDR1 and CDR2 sequences are LNHDA and SQIVND (reference sequence). Trimming took 5 bases from V and 7 from J; bases not matched to a gene: 12. This CDR3 has 17 residues. CDR3 DNA sequence: TGTGCCAGTAGTCCAGGAACTAGCGGGAGCCTTGGCGGGGAGCTGTTTTTT. This translates into CASSPGTSGSLGGELFF.

The V call is TRBV7-8, the J call TRBJ2-3; 7 bases line up with TRBD1. Germline CDR1 is SGHVS and CDR2 is FQNEAQ. V shed 6 bases, J shed 5 bases, and the junction held 5 bases outside the gene matches. The CDR3 length is 13 residues. This chain's CDR3 is CASSLRGQDTQYF. In nucleotides, the CDR3 is TGTGCCAGCAGTTTGAGGGGGCAAGATACGCAGTATTTT.

Concerning this clonotype: The junction does not match germline at one end; this may be a read error. The CDR3 region is CASSSRRREQEIQYF. DNA for the CDR3: TGTGCCAGCAGTTCCCGTCGGCGCGAACAAGAGATCCAGTACTTC. This sequence joins TRBV3-1 and TRBJ2-5, with D hard to call. Germline CDR1 is LGHDT and CDR2 is YNNKEL (reference sequence). The CDR3 loop spans 15 amino acids.

This chain connects TRBV19 to TRBJ1-1; a possible D gene is TRBD1 (6 bases). Deletions cut 7 bases from V and 2 bases from J, with 11 bases between. Germline lookup yields CDR1 LNHDA and CDR2 SQIVND (reference sequence). This CDR3 is built from 13 residues. The CDR3 is CASNYRANTEAFF. The CDR3 DNA sequence: TGTGCCAGTAATTACAGGGCCAACACTGAAGCTTTCTTT.

The table lists this clonotype with many counts. The rearrangement links TRBV15 to TRBJ1-4; TRBD1 might be the D (6 bases). V was pared by 1 base and J by 7 bases, with 13 bases between. The germline CDR1 and CDR2 sequences are LNHNV and YYDKDF (reference sequence). The CDR3 totals 15 residues. Here the CDR3 reads CATSRGGTGSEKLFF. DNA of the CDR3: TGTGCCACCAGCAGAGGCGGAACAGGGAGTGAAAAACTGTTTTTT.

This clonotype was recorded many times. This chain joins TRBV28 and TRBJ1-2, with D possibly matching TRBD1 (5 bases). V lost 7 bases, J lost 2 bases, and 11 bases lay in between. Germline V lookup: CDR1 MDHEN, CDR2 SYDVKM. This CDR3 has 13 residues. Here the CDR3 reads CASTIGGNYGYTF. In nucleotides, the CDR3 is TGTGCCAGCACCATCGGGGGAAACTATGGCTACACCTTC.

Ten or more counts support this clonotype. The chain links TRBV7-2 to TRBJ2-1; 9 bases are a match to TRBD2. Germline V gives CDR1 SGHTA, CDR2 FQGNSA. The CDR3 has 19 amino acids. V shed 3 bases and J 7 bases; nucleotides not matched to a gene: 19. The DNA for the CDR3 is TGTGCCAGCAGCTTGGGCCCACCCAGCGGGGGGCTGCGTTGGAATGAGCAGTTCTTC. The encoded protein is CASSLGPPSGGLRWNEQFF. The full variable domain, completed using reference TRBV7-2 and TRBJ2-1, is GAGVSQSPSNKVTEKGKDVELRCDPISGHTALYWYRQSLGQGLEFLIYFQGNSAPDKSGLPSDRFSAERTGGSVSTLTIQRTQQEDSAVYLCASSLGPPSGGLRWNEQFFGPGTRLTVL.

The table lists this clonotype with many counts. The rearrangement links TRBV20-1 to TRBJ2-1; D unresolved. Trimming removed 7 bases at V and 6 bases at J, with 13 bases between. Germline V gene data show CDR1 as DFQATT and CDR2 as SNEGSKA (reference sequence). The CDR3 is made up of 12 amino acids. DNA for the CDR3: TGCAGTGGGGTCGAAATGGCCAATGAGCAGTTCTTC. Its translation is CSGVEMANEQFF.